Reported below is one T cell receptor beta chain. What it recognizes is unknown. The entirety of the isolated RNA underwent reverse transcription, so expressed TCRB transcripts were sequenced. Sequencing was performed with immunoSEQ multiplex PCR; in TCRdb, only in-frame clones are kept and a portion is missing. In the table there are roughly 400,000 clones, approximately 16% of which are singletons. This sample is drawn from a study of beta chain features in type 1 diabetes. The study's findings and limits: Sequencing of cDNA might inflate the share of cells that strongly express TCR.

The CDR3 runs 15 residues. The germline V gene encodes CDR1 MNHNY and CDR2 SVGAGI (reference sequence). V trimming: 5 bases; J trimming: 6 bases; junction bases outside the gene matches: 6. The TCR sequence derives from a woman younger than 35 in good health. Sequencing used naive CD4+ T cells from blood. The chain links TRBV6-6 to TRBJ2-5; 13 positions agree with TRBD2. CDR3 bases: TGTGCCAGCAGTAGCGGACTAGCGGGAGCCCAGACCCAGTACTTC. Protein: CASSSGLAGAQTQYF.